Below are 30 T cell receptor beta chains sequenced from a single sample in a study of blood T cells in healthy people across ages (dated by TCRdb to about 2015). Library prep was done by 5' RACE. Sequencing used an Illumina HiSeq 2500. A second PCR of about 6 to 11 cycles was run with a J-beta primer mix and a sample-barcoded 5' primer. TCRdb took the public reads, trimmed them with fastp at Q25, ran MiXCR for clone calling and kept in-frame beta chains. Each CDR3 protein gets just one entry, which takes the most common genes and DNA from the rows behind it. The sample table lists fewer than 2,000,000 distinct CDR3 sequences, about 35% of them with a count of one. The ten most abundant clones make up 11% of the sample. The source material was blood. The receptors stem from a woman aged 25-40 years in good health.

The rearrangement uses TRBV6-1 and TRBJ1-2; D gene ambiguous. V was shortened by 3 bases and J by 4 bases, with 12 bases between the two germline ends. Per germline, CDR1 MNHNS and CDR2 SASEGT. This CDR3 has 14 residues. The CDR3 coding sequence is TGTGCCAGCAGTGAGGCTACTACGGGCTATGGCTACACCTTC. As protein: CASSEATTGYGYTF.

In its sample, this clonotype was seen a few times. The chain recombines TRBV10-3 with TRBJ2-3, with D uncertain. CDR1 and CDR2 (germline): ENHRY, SYGVKD. Trimming stripped 11 bases from V and 3 bases from J, with 9 bases between. The CDR3 totals 11 residues. CDR3 amino acids: CAAAGTDTQYF. The CDR3 DNA sequence: TGTGCCGCCGCCGGGACAGATACGCAGTATTTT.

This clonotype was counted between two and nine times. A much larger clone lies a single base off, so this may be a read error. The limits of the CDR3 on the DNA are not certain, so only TCRdb's listed CDR3 is given. The J gene is TRBJ2-7, the V gene TRBV29-1; the table's D call, TRBD2, has no DNA check behind it. The germline CDR1 and CDR2 sequences are SQVTM and ANQGSEA. The CDR3 spans 17 residues, counting both ends. CDR3 amino acids: CSVGPGPRLADSYEQYF.

This clonotype appeared a few times. The CDR3 DNA reads as TGTGCCAGCAGCGCCCGTCCCGGGACAGGGAGTCTAAGCAATGAGCAGTTCTTC. Protein: CASSARPGTGSLSNEQFF. J is TRBJ2-1 and V is TRBV9; the match to TRBD1 covers 9 bases. The ends lost 3 bases at V and 6 bases at J; junction bases unmatched: 16. Germline V lookup: CDR1 SGDLS, CDR2 YYNGEE. The length of the CDR3 is 18 residues.

With regard to this clonotype: Germline and junction disagree at one end, which may indicate a read error. The V call is TRBV5-6, the J call TRBJ2-3; 10 nucleotides align to TRBD1. Looked up from germline, CDR1 is SGHDT and CDR2 is YYEEEE. CDR3 length: 16 amino acids. The CDR3 DNA sequence: TGTACCAGCACCTTGGAGCGACAGGGGGCCACAGATACGCAGTATTTT. It specifies CTSTLERQGATDTQYF.

In this sample, this clonotype turned up a few times. CDR3 DNA sequence: TGTGCCAGCAGCTTAATATTTGGCACATCCTACGAGCAGTACTTC. Its translation: CASSLIFGTSYEQYF. The rearrangement joins TRBV7-2 to TRBJ2-7; D remains ambiguous. CDR1 SGHTA and CDR2 FQGNSA come from the germline V gene. The V and J ends lost 2 bases and 1 base respectively, with 12 bases between them. The CDR3 spans 15 residues.

The CDR3 nucleotides are TGTGCCAGCAGTTTAAGGAGTATGAACACTGAAGCTTTCTTT. Residues: CASSLRSMNTEAFF. The rearrangement links TRBV28 to TRBJ1-1; no clear D gene. The V gene lost 2 bases and the J gene lost 0 bases, with 7 bases spanning the gap. The CDR3 loop spans 14 amino acids. The germline gives CDR1 MDHEN, CDR2 SYDVKM.

Only a few counts were recorded for this clonotype. The V and J genes are TRBV5-5 and TRBJ1-2; TRBD1 matches 8 bases. CDR1 and CDR2 from the germline V gene are SGHKS and YYEKEE (reference sequence). There are 16 residues in the CDR3. V shed 1 base and J 6 bases; nucleotides not matched to a gene: 11. The chain's CDR3 is CASSLMQGAGFHGYTF. Here the CDR3 DNA reads TGTGCCAGCAGCTTGATGCAGGGGGCCGGATTCCATGGCTACACCTTC.

The chain combines TRBV25-1 with TRBJ2-3; D is perhaps TRBD2 (5 bases). The length of the CDR3 is 15 residues. Germline lookup yields CDR1 MGHDK and CDR2 SYGVNS. Trimming cost V 3 bases and J 2 bases, with 12 bases left between them. CDR3 sequence: CASSDSSRPTDTQYF. The DNA for the CDR3 is TGTGCCAGCAGTGATTCTAGCAGACCCACAGATACGCAGTATTTT.

This chain links TRBV2 with TRBJ1-2; possibly TRBD1 for D (6 bases). The ends were cut back, 10 bases at V and 6 bases at J, with 21 bases in the middle. The CDR3 spans 14 residues. The germline CDR1 and CDR2 sequences are SNHLY and FYNNEI. CDR3 nucleotides: TGTGCCATCGCTGGGGCCAGGGGCCTGGATGGCTACACCTTC. It codes for CAIAGARGLDGYTF.

The gene calls are TRBV4-1 and TRBJ1-2; TRBD1 is a possible D gene (5 bases). This CDR3 contains 18 residues. The V gene lost 2 bases and the J gene lost 2 bases, with 21 bases spanning the gap. CDR1 MGHRA and CDR2 YSYEKL come from the germline V gene. CDR3 loop: CASSQFGPPLGGNYGYTF. For the CDR3, the DNA is TGCGCCAGCAGCCAATTCGGACCTCCCCTTGGGGGGAACTATGGCTACACCTTC.

This clonotype has a handful of counts. The chain uses TRBV27 and TRBJ2-1; D might be TRBD1 (6 bases). Germline V gene lookup returns CDR1 MNHEY and CDR2 SMNVEV (reference sequence). The V end was cut by 6 bases, the J end by 2 bases, with 11 bases between. The CDR3 runs 14 residues. The CDR3 DNA follows: TGTGCCAGCAGGACCGGGACACCCTACAATGAGCAGTTCTTC. Residues: CASRTGTPYNEQFF.

Note on this clonotype: The junction differs from germline at one of its ends, possibly a read error. V gene TRBV28 combines with J gene TRBJ1-4, with 8 bases matching TRBD1. This CDR3 comprises 17 residues. In germline, CDR1 is MDHEN, CDR2 SYDVKM. This CDR3 reads CASSLSSLQGDGEKRFF. The DNA of the CDR3 is TGTGCCAGCAGTTTATCTTCTTTACAGGGGGATGGAGAAAAACGGTTTTTT.

This chain joins TRBV27 and TRBJ2-5; D is unresolved. Trimming cost V 4 bases and J 4 bases, with 13 bases left between them. Germline V lookup: CDR1 MNHEY, CDR2 SMNVEV (reference sequence). The CDR3 spans 14 residues. The CDR3 DNA sequence: TGTGCCAGCAGTTCGGCGCACCCTCGAGAGACCCAGTACTTC. This sequence encodes CASSSAHPRETQYF.

V is TRBV29-1 and J is TRBJ2-1; a possible D gene is TRBD2 (5 bases). From germline, CDR1 is SQVTM and CDR2 ANQGSEA. This CDR3 has 11 amino acids. The V and J ends lost 3 bases and 12 bases respectively, with 12 bases between them. CDR3 sequence reads: CSVDPGDGQFF. The CDR3, as DNA: TGCAGCGTTGACCCCGGGGATGGGCAGTTCTTC.

Comment on this clonotype: Germline is not matched at one junction end, which may reflect a read error. The J gene is TRBJ2-1, the V gene TRBV28; 7 bases are shared with TRBD1. CDR1 and CDR2 from the germline V gene are MDHEN and SYDVKM. The CDR3 totals 14 residues. The CDR3 loop reads CAGSDRAAYNEQFF. The DNA of the CDR3 is TGTGCCGGCAGCGACAGGGCAGCCTACAATGAGCAGTTCTTC.

The chain couples TRBV7-8 to TRBJ2-7; tentatively, D is TRBD1 (5 bases). This CDR3 is 19 amino acids long. The germline CDR1 and CDR2 sequences are SGHVS and FQNEAQ. V lost 4 bases and J 2 bases, leaving 27 bases between the germline ends. CDR3 DNA: TGTGCCAGCAGCTCCCATATCCAAAAACTCCAAGGGGTTGCCTACGAGCAGTACTTC. This translates into CASSSHIQKLQGVAYEQYF. Filled out from reference TRBV7-8 and TRBJ2-7, the complete variable domain reads GAGVSQSPRYKVAKRGQDVALRCDPISGHVSLFWYQQALGQGPEFLTYFQNEAQLDKSGLPSDRFFAERPEGSVSTLKIQRTQQEDSAVYLCASSSHIQKLQGVAYEQYFGPGTRLTVT.

J is TRBJ2-5 and V is TRBV20-1, with 8 bases matching TRBD2. Trimming at V came to 0 bases and at J to 7 bases, leaving 10 bases not matched to a gene. Germline CDR1 reads DFQATT; CDR2 reads SNEGSKA (reference sequence). This CDR3 has 15 amino acids. CDR3 sequence (DNA): TGCAGTGCTAGAGAATCCGGGACTAGTCAGACGACCCAGTACTTC. Encoded protein: CSARESGTSQTTQYF.

The sample holds many counts of this clonotype. This chain joins TRBV7-8 and TRBJ2-3; TRBD2 matches 10 bases. V was clipped by 5 bases and J by 2 bases; unmatched bases: 4. The CDR3 has 15 amino acids. Germline V lookup: CDR1 SGHVS, CDR2 FQNEAQ. The CDR3 sequence: CASSLSGGNTDTQYF. As DNA, the CDR3 is TGTGCCAGCAGCCTTAGCGGGGGGAACACAGATACGCAGTATTTT.

Ten or more counts support this clonotype. At one end, the junction sequence differs from germline, possibly due to a read error. Written as DNA, the CDR3 is TGTGCCAGCAGCTTAACAGGGGCTCCCTACGAGCAGTACTTC. This codes for CASSLTGAPYEQYF. The chain recombines TRBV5-1 with TRBJ2-7; 7 positions agree with TRBD1. Germline CDR1 and CDR2: SGHRS and YFSETQ. The CDR3 has 14 residues.

The V call is TRBV5-1, the J call TRBJ1-1; the D gene is possibly TRBD1 (5 bases). There are 15 residues in the CDR3. Trimming shortened V by 3 bases and J by 1 base, and 13 bases separated the two germline ends. CDR1 is SGHRS, CDR2 YFSETQ, per germline. CDR3 bases: TGCGCCAGCAGCTCGGACGGGACTTCGAACACTGAAGCTTTCTTT. Its translation is CASSSDGTSNTEAFF.

This chain uses TRBV7-2 with TRBJ1-1; D perhaps matches TRBD1 (5 bases). The CDR3 sequence is 18 residues long. V lost 2 bases, J lost 1 base, and 20 bases lay in between. Germline V gene lookup returns CDR1 SGHTA and CDR2 FQGNSA. CDR3 DNA sequence: TGTGCCAGCAGCTTACTTTCCGGGGCCGTCCGGGCGAACACTGAAGCTTTCTTT. Its translation: CASSLLSGAVRANTEAFF.

The chain joins TRBV25-1 to TRBJ2-1; TRBD1 matches 7 bases. The V and J ends lost 7 bases and 6 bases, in that order; junction bases with no gene match: 6. The CDR3 sequence is 13 residues long. The germline gives CDR1 MGHDK, CDR2 SYGVNS. CDR3 nucleotide sequence: TGTGCCAGCATTAGGACAGGCAGCAATGAGCAGTTCTTC. Its translation: CASIRTGSNEQFF.

The CDR3 loop reads CASSPPGRDSEQFF. In nucleotides, the CDR3 is TGTGCCAGCTCACCCCCGGGGCGGGATAGTGAGCAGTTCTTC. The rearrangement links TRBV18 to TRBJ2-1; tentatively, D is TRBD2 (6 bases). CDR1 KGHSH and CDR2 LQKENI come from the germline V gene. Trimming shortened V by 3 bases and J by 9 bases, and 15 bases separated the two germline ends. The CDR3 contains 14 residues.

The chain is built from TRBV15 and TRBJ1-2; D may be TRBD1 (6 bases). The V and J ends lost 2 bases and 4 bases respectively, with 14 bases between them. This CDR3 has 15 amino acids. In germline, CDR1 is LNHNV, CDR2 YYDKDF (reference sequence). The CDR3 DNA is TGTGCCACCAGCAGATTAATCGGACAGAGCTATGGCTACACCTTC. This gives the protein CATSRLIGQSYGYTF.

The chain combines TRBV5-1 with TRBJ2-5; D remains unclear. Per germline, CDR1 SGHRS and CDR2 YFSETQ. V was cut by 5 bases and J by 5 bases, with 10 bases left in between. CDR3 length: 12 amino acids. CDR3: CASRGIGETQYF. The CDR3 region has the DNA TGCGCCAGCAGGGGGATCGGCGAGACCCAGTACTTC. Combining the CDR3 with reference TRBV5-1 and TRBJ2-5 gives the whole variable domain KAGVTQTPRYLIKTRGQQVTLSCSPISGHRSVSWYQQTPGQGLQFLFEYFSETQRNKGNFPGRFSGRQFSNSRSEMNVSTLELGDSALYLCASRGIGETQYFGPGTRLLVL.

Note on this clonotype: A clone one base away is much larger, so this may be a read error. This chain joins TRBV4-2 and TRBJ1-2; no clear D gene. Looked up from germline, CDR1 is LGHNA and CDR2 is YNFKEQ. V shed 1 base and J shed 4 bases, with 16 bases lying between them. The CDR3 totals 16 residues. The CDR3 loop is CASSQGLLDVSYGYTF. CDR3 DNA: TGTGCCAGCAGCCAAGGGCTGTTGGACGTCTCCTATGGCTACACCTTC.

This chain joins TRBV5-6 and TRBJ2-7, with a tentative D call TRBD1 (6 bases). V shed 0 bases and J shed 3 bases, with 10 bases lying between them. Per the germline V gene, CDR1 is SGHDT and CDR2 is YYEEEE. This CDR3 has 14 residues. The CDR3 nucleotides read TGTGCCAGCAGCTTGGGGGACACCCGCTACGAGCAGTACTTC. Residues: CASSLGDTRYEQYF.

This clonotype was counted only a few times. This chain connects TRBV7-2 to TRBJ1-4, with D maybe TRBD1 (5 bases). Germline lookup yields CDR1 SGHTA and CDR2 FQGNSA. V lost 7 bases to trimming and J lost 7 bases, with 13 bases between them. The CDR3 totals 13 residues. CDR3 sequence (DNA): TGTGCCAGCACCGGGGGGTGGGGTGAAAAACTGTTTTTT. It translates to CASTGGWGEKLFF.

The V call is TRBV5-1, the J call TRBJ1-2, with 7 positions matching TRBD1. The CDR3 has 13 amino acids. Germline V CDR1 and CDR2: SGHRS, YFSETQ. The junction had 4 bases not matched to a gene; V was cut back by 0 bases and J by 8 bases. The CDR3 reads CASSLGRGQGYTF. CDR3 nucleotide sequence: TGCGCCAGCAGCTTGGGTAGGGGGCAAGGCTACACCTTC.